Shown below are 28 T cell receptor beta chains from a single sample sequenced in a study of cytomegalovirus exposure and HLA in healthy donors. The PCR was carried out with 60 Vbeta primers and 13 Jbeta primers. Some clones are missing from TCRdb's copy, which holds only in-frame ones; the method was immunoSEQ multiplex PCR. The sample consists of some 140,000 clones, more than 60% of them appearing once. The sample was PBMCs. The receptors shown here come from a woman aged 45-65 years in good health and CMV-seropositive.

V and J are TRBV9 and TRBJ1-1; D gene ambiguous. The CDR3 extends over 17 amino acids. Germline CDR1 is SGDLS and CDR2 is YYNGEE. The V end lost 6 bases, the J end lost 1 base, and 22 bases lay between the germline ends. DNA for the CDR3: TGTGCCAGCATCATAAAAAAAAACTGCCCTAAGAACACTGAAGCTTTCTTT. This codes for CASIIKKNCPKNTEAFF.

The rearrangement uses TRBV7-2 and TRBJ2-1, with no clear D. Trimming cost V 1 base and J 5 bases, with 9 bases left between them. This CDR3 region has 14 residues. The germline CDR1 and CDR2 sequences are SGHTA and FQGNSA. The CDR3 nucleotides read TGTGCCAGCAGCTTAGAACAGAGTAACAATGAGCAGTTCTTC. Its protein is CASSLEQSNNEQFF.

The J gene is TRBJ2-7, the V gene TRBV30; D perhaps matches TRBD1 (6 bases). The V end was cut by 2 bases, the J end by 3 bases, with 8 bases between. Per the germline V gene, CDR1 is GTSNPN and CDR2 is SVGIG (reference sequence). The CDR3 covers 12 residues. The CDR3: CAWSPRGYEQYF. The CDR3 DNA sequence: TGTGCCTGGAGTCCCAGGGGCTACGAGCAGTACTTC. Using reference TRBV30 and TRBJ2-7 for the parts outside the CDR3, the full variable domain is SQTIHQWPATLVQPVGSPLSLECTVEGTSNPNLYWYRQAAGRGLQLLFYSVGIGQISSEVPQNLSASRPQDRQFILSSKKLLLSDSGFYLCAWSPRGYEQYFGPGTRLTVT.

This chain uses TRBV6-4 with TRBJ2-3; D gene ambiguous. This CDR3 contains 12 residues. Trimming left V 3 bases short and J 7 bases short, with 8 bases between. Looked up from germline, CDR1 is MRHNA and CDR2 is SNTAGT. The CDR3 region is CASSDSGNTQYF. The CDR3 nucleotides read TGTGCCAGCAGTGATAGTGGTAATACGCAGTATTTT.

The rearrangement links TRBV30 to TRBJ1-6; 7 nucleotides align to TRBD1. The V segment lost 2 bases and the J segment 7 bases; nucleotides outside the gene matches: 5. The CDR3 has 14 amino acids. The V gene's germline CDR1 is GTSNPN and CDR2 SVGIG (reference sequence). The CDR3 coding sequence is TGTGCCTGGAGTTCCGGGACAGCAAATTCACCCCTCCACTTT. Its translation: CAWSSGTANSPLHF.

This clone occurred a few times. The chain recombines TRBV27 with TRBJ1-6; D not resolved. V lost 6 bases to trimming and J lost 3 bases, with 6 bases between them. This CDR3 is 13 amino acids long. CDR1 is MNHEY and CDR2 is SMNVEV in the germline V gene (reference sequence). As DNA, the CDR3 is TGTGCCAGCAGCTCTAACTATAATTCACCCCTCCACTTT. Its translation is CASSSNYNSPLHF.

This clone was counted a few times. The chain joins TRBV11-3 to TRBJ2-1; a possible D gene is TRBD1 (6 bases). This CDR3 spans 15 amino acids. The germline V gene has CDR1 SGHNT and CDR2 YENEEA. V shed 5 bases and J shed 2 bases, with 13 bases lying between them. The CDR3 sequence is CASSTDSLTYNEQFF. CDR3 DNA: TGTGCCAGCAGCACGGACAGTCTTACCTACAATGAGCAGTTCTTC.

The CDR3 DNA sequence: TGTGCCAGCAGCTTAATAGGCGGGGGGACAGATACGCAGTATTTT. It translates to CASSLIGGGTDTQYF. V and J are TRBV11-2 and TRBJ2-3, with TRBD2 identical over 8 bases. V dropped 2 bases and J dropped 3; count of bases not matched to a gene: 4. CDR1 is SGHAT and CDR2 is FQNNGV in the germline V gene. CDR3 length equals 15 residues.

This clone has a handful of counts. V usage is TRBV30 and J usage is TRBJ2-6, with D unclear. V was pared by 1 base and J by 5 bases, with 6 bases between. The CDR3 is 13 residues long. Germline lookup yields CDR1 GTSNPN and CDR2 SVGIG (reference sequence). The CDR3 DNA sequence: TGTGCCTGGAGTGACACCCGGGCCAACGTCCTGACTTTC. This translates into CAWSDTRANVLTF.

This clone appeared once. This rearrangement joins TRBV7-2 to TRBJ2-7; 7 bases match TRBD2. The CDR3 covers 15 residues. J lost 0 bases, V lost 5 bases, and 7 bases had no gene match. Per germline, CDR1 SGHTA and CDR2 FQGNSA. CDR3 region: CASSRSGVSSYEQYF. The CDR3 DNA follows: TGTGCCAGCAGCCGGAGCGGGGTGAGCTCCTACGAGCAGTACTTC.

The V gene is TRBV20-1, the J gene TRBJ1-1; weak D call: TRBD1 (5 bases). Looked up from germline, CDR1 is DFQATT and CDR2 is SNEGSKA (reference sequence). V was clipped by 2 bases and J by 8 bases, with 9 bases between them. There are 11 residues in the CDR3. The CDR3 nucleotides are TGCAGTGCTAGACCTCGGACAGAAGCTTTCTTT. Translation gives CSARPRTEAFF.

The V and J genes are TRBV5-1 and TRBJ1-5, with D hard to call. V was trimmed by 0 bases and J by 7 bases, leaving 14 bases between them. The CDR3 is 15 amino acids. Per the germline V gene, CDR1 is SGHRS and CDR2 is YFSETQ. CDR3 in amino acids: CASSLGDGVGQPQHF. The CDR3 DNA is TGCGCCAGCAGCTTGGGAGACGGGGTCGGGCAGCCCCAGCATTTT.

The chain links TRBV5-1 to TRBJ1-2; D perhaps matches TRBD1 (6 bases). This CDR3 is 13 amino acids long. V was clipped by 2 bases and J by 4 bases, with 9 bases between them. Germline V gene sequence: CDR1 SGHRS, CDR2 YFSETQ. The CDR3 coding sequence is TGCGCCAGCAGCTTTAAGGACAGCTATGGCTACACCTTC. Residues: CASSFKDSYGYTF. The full variable domain, rest sourced from reference TRBV5-1 and TRBJ1-2, is KAGVTQTPRYLIKTRGQQVTLSCSPISGHRSVSWYQQTPGQGLQFLFEYFSETQRNKGNFPGRFSGRQFSNSRSEMNVSTLELGDSALYLCASSFKDSYGYTFGSGTRLTVV.

The chain has TRBV9 and TRBJ2-2, with 10 bases aligning to TRBD1. The CDR3 runs 17 residues. Germline V gives CDR1 SGDLS, CDR2 YYNGEE. V was pared by 3 bases and J by 4 bases, with 9 bases of the junction left unmatched. In nucleotides, the CDR3 is TGTGCCAGCAGCGGTGCGGGGACAGGGGTTAGCACCGGGGAGCTGTTTTTT. Residues: CASSGAGTGVSTGELFF.

This clone was observed once. The rearrangement joins TRBV9 to TRBJ1-2; D uncertain. The CDR3 length is 17 residues. The germline V and J ends were trimmed by 0 bases and 0 bases, with 15 bases remaining between them. Germline V lookup: CDR1 SGDLS, CDR2 YYNGEE. The DNA of the CDR3 is TGTGCCAGCAGCGTAGGTGGACTGCATAGAGCTAACTATGGCTACACCTTC. As protein: CASSVGGLHRANYGYTF. Based on the CDR3 plus reference TRBV9 and TRBJ1-2, the full variable domain is DSGVTQTPKHLITATGQRVTLRCSPRSGDLSVYWYQQSLDQGLQFLIQYYNGEERAKGNILERFSAQQFPDLHSELNLSSLELGDSALYFCASSVGGLHRANYGYTFGSGTRLTVV.

J is TRBJ2-3 and V is TRBV18, with TRBD2 identical over 11 bases. V shed 0 bases and J 2 bases; nucleotides not matched to a gene: 7. Germline V gene sequence: CDR1 KGHSH, CDR2 LQKENI. The CDR3 length is 18 residues. The CDR3 sequence: CASSPPTSGDPSTDTQYF. Here the CDR3 DNA reads TGTGCCAGCTCACCACCGACTAGCGGGGACCCCTCCACAGATACGCAGTATTTT.

CDR3 bases: TGTGCCAGCTCTGGGGGACAAGTTTATGGCTACACCTTC. This translates into CASSGGQVYGYTF. J is TRBJ1-2 and V is TRBV18, with a weak D call TRBD1 (6 bases). Germline V CDR1 and CDR2: KGHSH, LQKENI. This CDR3 is 13 amino acids long. Trimming stripped 6 bases from V and 5 bases from J, with 13 bases between. Full variable domain (outside the CDR3, taken from reference TRBV18 and TRBJ1-2): NAGVMQNPRHLVRRRGQEARLRCSPMKGHSHVYWYRQLPEEGLKFMVYLQKENIIDESGMPKERFSAEFPKEGPSILRIQQVVRGDSAAYFCASSGGQVYGYTFGSGTRLTVV.

The chain carries TRBV4-2 and TRBJ1-2, with TRBD1 as a possible D gene (5 bases). V lost 0 bases and J lost 6, with 11 bases in between. The CDR3 contains 14 residues. CDR1 is LGHNA, CDR2 YNFKEQ, per germline. Here the CDR3 reads CASSQDRAGDGYTF. Written as DNA, the CDR3 is TGTGCCAGCAGCCAAGATCGGGCGGGGGATGGCTACACCTTC.

This clone turned up a few times. The chain is built from TRBV4-3 and TRBJ1-4; D is unresolved. The CDR3 loop spans 16 amino acids. The V gene's germline CDR1 is LGHNA and CDR2 YSLEER. Trimming left V 4 bases short and J 4 bases short, with 16 bases between. The CDR3 nucleotides read TGCGCCAGCAGCCCACGATCAGGAAGATATAATGAAAAACTGTTTTTT. Translating gives CASSPRSGRYNEKLFF.

The chain recombines TRBV5-4 with TRBJ2-4; TRBD2 agrees at 12 bases. Germline lookup yields CDR1 SGHNT and CDR2 YYREEE (reference sequence). With V trimmed by 3 bases and J by 9 bases, 13 bases remained unmatched. The CDR3 covers 17 residues. CDR3 protein: CASSSKASGGAVSIQYF. CDR3 coding DNA: TGTGCCAGCAGCTCAAAAGCTAGCGGGGGGGCCGTAAGCATTCAGTACTTC.

The chain recombines TRBV7-8 with TRBJ2-3; D not resolved. Trimming removed 1 base at V and 0 bases at J, with 11 bases between. Germline V gene lookup returns CDR1 SGHVS and CDR2 FQNEAQ. The CDR3 spans 16 residues. The CDR3 coding sequence is TGTGCCAGCAGCTTAGTCTCCCAAGCTAGCACAGATACGCAGTATTTT. It is translated as CASSLVSQASTDTQYF.

Notes on this clone: An end of the junction differs from the germline gene, which may be a read error. V and J are TRBV5-1 and TRBJ1-1, with 10 bases lining up with TRBD1. The CDR3 has 18 amino acids. Germline V gene lookup returns CDR1 SGHRS and CDR2 YFSETQ. CDR3 nucleotide sequence: TGCGCCAGCAGCTTGCGAGGACAGGGGGACGATTGGCACACTGAAGCTCTCTTT. Protein: CASSLRGQGDDWHTEALF.

This clone was detected once. This rearrangement joins TRBV9 to TRBJ1-1; TRBD1 matches 9 bases. This CDR3 region has 20 residues. V lost 0 bases, J lost 0 bases, and 15 bases stayed unmatched. Germline-derived CDR1 and CDR2 are SGDLS and YYNGEE. For the CDR3, the DNA is TGTGCCAGCAGCGTAGGGGATGGGAGGGGACAGGGTTCGGTGAACACTGAAGCTTTCTTT. Protein sequence: CASSVGDGRGQGSVNTEAFF.

V and J are TRBV5-1 and TRBJ2-3; 8 bases fit TRBD1. Germline V gene lookup returns CDR1 SGHRS and CDR2 YFSETQ. The junction had 6 bases not matched to a gene; V was cut back by 4 bases and J by 5 bases. The CDR3 has 14 amino acids. This CDR3 reads CASSPQGAEDTQYF. DNA of the CDR3: TGCGCCAGCAGCCCCCAGGGGGCCGAAGATACGCAGTATTTT.

The chain carries TRBV6-4 and TRBJ1-6; 7 bases map to TRBD1. V shed 3 bases and J 9 bases; nucleotides not matched to a gene: 5. CDR1 and CDR2 (germline): MRHNA, SNTAGT. The CDR3 sequence is 14 residues long. CDR3 protein: CASSEGTVGSPLHF. The DNA for the CDR3 is TGTGCCAGCAGTGAAGGGACAGTGGGTTCACCCCTCCACTTT.

This chain connects TRBV19 to TRBJ1-1; 9 nucleotides match TRBD1. The CDR3 contains 15 residues. Per the germline V gene, CDR1 is LNHDA and CDR2 is SQIVND (reference sequence). Germline trimming cut 3 bases from V and 2 bases from J; bases unmatched to any gene: 4. For the CDR3, the DNA is TGTGCCAGTAGTATTAACAGGGGGCGCAACACTGAAGCTTTCTTT. Its protein product is CASSINRGRNTEAFF.

V and J are TRBV10-3 and TRBJ2-2; D is perhaps TRBD1 (5 bases). The ends were cut back, 3 bases at V and 4 bases at J, with 12 bases in the middle. The CDR3 covers 15 residues. Germline-derived CDR1 and CDR2 are ENHRY and SYGVKD. This chain's CDR3 is CAISDVGARTGELFF. CDR3 nucleotide sequence: TGTGCCATCAGTGATGTTGGGGCCCGCACCGGGGAGCTGTTTTTT.

The chain is built from TRBV30 and TRBJ2-2; tentatively, D is TRBD2 (5 bases). CDR1 GTSNPN and CDR2 SVGIG come from the germline V gene (reference sequence). The V and J ends lost 5 bases and 7 bases respectively, with 14 bases between them. The CDR3 length is 13 residues. The CDR3 bases are TGTGCCTGGGAGACCGTTCGGGGCGGGGAGCTGTTTTTT. It codes for CAWETVRGGELFF.